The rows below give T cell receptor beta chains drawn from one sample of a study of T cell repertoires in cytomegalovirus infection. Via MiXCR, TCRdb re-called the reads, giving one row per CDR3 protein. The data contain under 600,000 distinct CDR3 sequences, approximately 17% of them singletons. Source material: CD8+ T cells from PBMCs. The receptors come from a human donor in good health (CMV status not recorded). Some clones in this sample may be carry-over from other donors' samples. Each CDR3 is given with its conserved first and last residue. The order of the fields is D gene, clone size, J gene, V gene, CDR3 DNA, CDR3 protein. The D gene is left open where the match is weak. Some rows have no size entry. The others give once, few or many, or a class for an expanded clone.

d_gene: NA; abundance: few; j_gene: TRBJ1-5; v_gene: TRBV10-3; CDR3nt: TGTGCCATCAGTACTACAGGGACCCCCAACGGAGGACAGCCCCAGCATTTT; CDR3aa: CAISTTGTPNGGQPQHF
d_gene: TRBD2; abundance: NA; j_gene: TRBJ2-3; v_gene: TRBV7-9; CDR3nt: TGTGCCAGCAGCCAGACTAGCGGGAGGGTAAATACGCAGTATTTT; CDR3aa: CASSQTSGRVNTQYF
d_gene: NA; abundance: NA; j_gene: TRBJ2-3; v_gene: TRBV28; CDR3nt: TGTGCCAGCAGCTCGTCCCGGGACTTCACAGATACGCAGTATTTT; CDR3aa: CASSSSRDFTDTQYF
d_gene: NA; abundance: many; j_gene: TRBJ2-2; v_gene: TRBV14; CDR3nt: TGTGCCAGCAGCCAAGCCCTCACCGGGGAGCTGTTTTTT; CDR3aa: CASSQALTGELFF
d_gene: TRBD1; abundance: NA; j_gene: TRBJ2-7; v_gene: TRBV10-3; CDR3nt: TGTGCCATCAGTGAGGGACAGGACATAACCTACGAGCAGTACTTC; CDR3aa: CAISEGQDITYEQYF
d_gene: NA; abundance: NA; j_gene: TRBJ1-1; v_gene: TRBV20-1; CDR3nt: TGCAGTTCACTGGGGGTGCAGACTGAAGCTTTCTTT; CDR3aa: CSSLGVQTEAFF
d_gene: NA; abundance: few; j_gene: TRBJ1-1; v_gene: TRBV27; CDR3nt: TGTGCCAGCAGTTTATCCGCTGGGACGGTCACTGAAGCTTTCTTT; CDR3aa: CASSLSAGTVTEAFF
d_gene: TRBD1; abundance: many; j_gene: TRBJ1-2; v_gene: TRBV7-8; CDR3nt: TGTGCCAGCAGCTTTAGTGGGAGGGGGCAAGAAGGCTACACCTTC; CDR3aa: CASSFSGRGQEGYTF
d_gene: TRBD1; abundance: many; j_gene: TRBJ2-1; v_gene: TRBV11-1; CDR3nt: TGTGCCAGCAGCTTAGCGCTAACCGTGGGGGACAGGTCCTACAATGAGCAGTTCTTC; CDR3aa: CASSLALTVGDRSYNEQFF
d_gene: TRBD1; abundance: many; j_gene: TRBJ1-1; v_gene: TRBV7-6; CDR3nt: TGTGCCAGCAGCTCGGGACAGGGTATTATGAACACTGAAGCTTTCTTT; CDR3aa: CASSSGQGIMNTEAFF
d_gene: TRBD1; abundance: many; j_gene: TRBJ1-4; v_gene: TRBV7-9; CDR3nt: TGTGCCAGCAGCTCTCCCGAACTCCGACAGGGTGGCGAAAAACTGTTTTTT; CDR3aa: CASSSPELRQGGEKLFF
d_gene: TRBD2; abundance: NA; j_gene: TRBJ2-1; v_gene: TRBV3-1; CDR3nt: TGTGCCAGCAGCCAAGTAGCGGGGGGCCCCTCCTACAATGAGCAGTTCTTC; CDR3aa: CASSQVAGGPSYNEQFF
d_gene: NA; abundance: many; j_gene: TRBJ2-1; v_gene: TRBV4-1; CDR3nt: TGTGCCAGCAGCCAAGGGAGGAATGAGCAGTTCTTC; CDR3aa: CASSQGRNEQFF
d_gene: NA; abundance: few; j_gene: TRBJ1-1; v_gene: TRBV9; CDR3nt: TGTGCCAGCAGCGTAGTATCCCAGGGGCTAAGTGAAGCTTTCTTT; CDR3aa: CASSVVSQGLSEAFF
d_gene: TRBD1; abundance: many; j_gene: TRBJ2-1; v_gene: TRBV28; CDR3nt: TGTGCCAGCACCCCACACCCACAGGGGGATGAGCAGTTCTTC; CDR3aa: CASTPHPQGDEQFF
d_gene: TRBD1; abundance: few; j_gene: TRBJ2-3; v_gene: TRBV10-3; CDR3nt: TGTGCCATCAGTGAGGGACAGGGAAACACAGATACGCAGTATTTT; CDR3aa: CAISEGQGNTDTQYF
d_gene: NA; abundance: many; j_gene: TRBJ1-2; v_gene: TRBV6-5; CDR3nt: TGTGCCAGCAGTTACTCCAGGGACGTGGTTAACTATGGCTACACCTTC; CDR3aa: CASSYSRDVVNYGYTF
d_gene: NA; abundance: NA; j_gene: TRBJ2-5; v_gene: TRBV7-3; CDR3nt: TGTGCCAGCAGCTTCTTTGGTGGGGAGACCCAGTACTTC; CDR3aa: CASSFFGGETQYF
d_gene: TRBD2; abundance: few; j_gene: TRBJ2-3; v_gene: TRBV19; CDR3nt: TGTGCCAGTAGTACTAGCGGTCGCTTCACAGATACGCAGTATTTT; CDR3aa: CASSTSGRFTDTQYF
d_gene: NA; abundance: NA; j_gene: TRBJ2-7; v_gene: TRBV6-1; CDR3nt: TGTGCCAGCAGTGAAGCCTGGCAGGGCCTATCCTACGAGCAGTACTTC; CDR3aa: CASSEAWQGLSYEQYF
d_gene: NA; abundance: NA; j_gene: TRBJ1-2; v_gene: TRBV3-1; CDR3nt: TGTGCCAGCAGCTCAACACCCCAATGGGACCGAGAAAACTATGGCTACACCTTC; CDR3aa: CASSSTPQWDRENYGYTF
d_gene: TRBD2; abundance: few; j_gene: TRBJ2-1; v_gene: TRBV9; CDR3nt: TGTGCCAGCAGCCCAGCGGGGGAGGCCTCCTACAATGAGCAGTTCTTC; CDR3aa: CASSPAGEASYNEQFF
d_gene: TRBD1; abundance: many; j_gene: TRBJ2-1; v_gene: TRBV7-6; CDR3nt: TGTGCCAGCAGCTTTGCCCCCGGACAGGGGGCGTGGAATGAGCAGTTCTTC; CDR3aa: CASSFAPGQGAWNEQFF
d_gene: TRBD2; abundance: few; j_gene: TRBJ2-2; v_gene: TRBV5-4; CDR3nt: TGTGCCAGCAGCTCTAGCGGGGGGCTGGGCACCGGGGAGCTGTTTTTT; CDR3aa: CASSSSGGLGTGELFF
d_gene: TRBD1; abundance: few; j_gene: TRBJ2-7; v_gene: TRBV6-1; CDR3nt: TGTGCCAGCAGTGGAGGGGACAGGTCCACCTACGAGCAGTACTTC; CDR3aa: CASSGGDRSTYEQYF
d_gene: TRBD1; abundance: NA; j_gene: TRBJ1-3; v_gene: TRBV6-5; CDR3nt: TGTGCCAGCAGTTACGGAACAGGGGGCTTGTACACCATATATTTT; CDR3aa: CASSYGTGGLYTIYF
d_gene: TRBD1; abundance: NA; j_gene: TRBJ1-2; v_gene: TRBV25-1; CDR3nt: TGTGCCAGCAGTGGACTCGGACAGGGAAGCATCTATGGCTACACCTTC; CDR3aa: CASSGLGQGSIYGYTF
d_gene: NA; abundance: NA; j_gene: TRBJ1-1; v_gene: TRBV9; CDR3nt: TGTGCCAGCAGCGTAGGAGGGGGTATGAACACTGAAGCTTTCTTT; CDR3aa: CASSVGGGMNTEAFF
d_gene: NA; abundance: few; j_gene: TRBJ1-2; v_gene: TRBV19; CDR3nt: TGTGCCAGTAGTATCGGCAGGGCTAACTATGGCTACACCTTC; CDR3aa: CASSIGRANYGYTF
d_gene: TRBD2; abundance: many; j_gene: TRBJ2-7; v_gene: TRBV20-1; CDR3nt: TGCAGTGCTAGAGCGCTCCTAGCGGGAGACCTCTACGAGCAGTACTTC; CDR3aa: CSARALLAGDLYEQYF
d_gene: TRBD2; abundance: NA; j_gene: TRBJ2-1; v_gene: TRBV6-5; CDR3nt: TGTGCCAGCAGTTACTCCGGGGGGGTTCGAAGCTCCTACAATGAGCAGTTCTTC; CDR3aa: CASSYSGGVRSSYNEQFF
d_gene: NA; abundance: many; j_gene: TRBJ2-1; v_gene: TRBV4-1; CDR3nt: TGCGCCAGCAGCCCCTCTGGGGACCAACGGAGTTTCTTC; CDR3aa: CASSPSGDQRSFF
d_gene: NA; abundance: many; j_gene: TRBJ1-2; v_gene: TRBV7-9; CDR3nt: TGTGCCAGCAGCATGTCCGCCGGGACCCTACGAGCTAACTATGGCTACACCTTC; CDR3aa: CASSMSAGTLRANYGYTF
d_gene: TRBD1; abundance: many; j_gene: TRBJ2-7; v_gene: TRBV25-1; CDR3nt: TGTGCCAGCAGGGGGACAGGGGTACCCTTTAAAGAGCAGTACTTC; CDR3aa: CASRGTGVPFKEQYF
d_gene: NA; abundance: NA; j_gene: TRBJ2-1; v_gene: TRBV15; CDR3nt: TGTGCCACCAGCAGATCCCCCCGACTGGAGAACAATGAGCAGTTCTTC; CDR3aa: CATSRSPRLENNEQFF
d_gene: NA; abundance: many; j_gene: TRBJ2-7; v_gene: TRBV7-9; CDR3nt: TGTGCCAGCAGCTGGACCTCGGGGGACGAGCAGTACTTC; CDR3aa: CASSWTSGDEQYF
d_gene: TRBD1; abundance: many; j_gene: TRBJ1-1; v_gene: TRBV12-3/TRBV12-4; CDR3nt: TGTGCCAGCAGTTATGGACAGGTGGACACTGAAGCTTTCTTT; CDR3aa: CASSYGQVDTEAFF
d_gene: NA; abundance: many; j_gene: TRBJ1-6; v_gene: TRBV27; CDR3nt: TGTGCCAGCAGTTTAAAAGGGTCACCCCTCCACTTT; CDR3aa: CASSLKGSPLHF
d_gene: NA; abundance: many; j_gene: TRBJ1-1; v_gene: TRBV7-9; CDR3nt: TGTGCCAGCAGCTTAGCGGGAGACACTGAAGCTTTCTTT; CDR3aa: CASSLAGDTEAFF
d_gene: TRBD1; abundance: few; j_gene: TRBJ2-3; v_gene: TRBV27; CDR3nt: TGTGCCAGCAGTTCAGGACAGGCTAGCACAGATACGCAGTATTTT; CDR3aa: CASSSGQASTDTQYF
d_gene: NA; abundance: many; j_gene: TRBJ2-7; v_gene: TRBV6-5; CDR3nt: TGTGCCAGCAGTTACAAAAATAGGTCTAAAGGACACTACGAGCAGTACTTC; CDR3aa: CASSYKNRSKGHYEQYF
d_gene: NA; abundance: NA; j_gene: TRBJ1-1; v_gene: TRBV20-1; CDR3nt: TGCAGTGCTAGGATCGGGCTGATGAACACTGAAGCTTTCTTT; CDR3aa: CSARIGLMNTEAFF